This TCR beta chain was profiled in a study of regulatory T cells in long-lasting Graves disease. Study-level background: Over 5 years of antithyroid drugs plus positive TSH receptor antibodies defined persistent Graves' disease. Study conclusions and caveats: Researchers reported studying only peripheral blood, not thyroid tissue. Persistent patients shared more public clonotypes (under 3,000) than newly diagnosed patients (approximately 960).

Time point reported: persistent/refractory GD, antithyroid drugs over 5 years with positive TRAb. After RNA was extracted from PBMCs, the TCR library was made from it. Diagnosis followed American Thyroid Association guidelines for Graves' disease. V was trimmed by 3 bases and J by 7 bases, leaving 15 bases between them. The length of the CDR3 is 14 residues. Per the germline V gene, CDR1 is DFQATT and CDR2 is SNEGSKA (reference sequence). The authors built TCR beta libraries using iRepertoire HTBI primers and Arm-PCR of CDR3 regions. From the multiplex PCR reads, TCRdb called clonotypes with MiXCR, one entry per CDR3 protein. The table shows a few hundred thousand distinct CDR3 sequences, with roughly a quarter occurring only once. A few counts support this clonotype. Its antigen remains unknown.

V gene TRBV20-1 combines with J gene TRBJ2-2; D not certain. The source was peripheral blood mononuclear cells (PBMCs), collected when the disease was refractory, from a patient treated with antithyroid drugs. The origin of this receptor is a female donor with Graves disease. The CDR3 loop is CSARFPGRDGELFF. CDR3 in DNA: TGCAGTGCTAGGTTCCCGGGTAGGGACGGGGAGCTGTTTTTT.